Following are 26 T cell receptor beta chains from one sample sequenced in a study of blood T cell repertoires in COVID-19. Clones were sequenced by immunoSEQ multiplex PCR, and TCRdb holds only the in-frame ones, with some missing. The sample lists fewer than 60,000 clones, under 95% occurring once. Sequencing was performed on peripheral blood. These receptors were obtained from a human donor in a cohort sampled during active COVID-19.

This clone occurred once. CDR3 loop: CATSDSQGADSEQYF. The DNA for the CDR3 is TGTGCCACCAGTGATTCTCAGGGGGCGGACTCCGAGCAGTACTTC. The chain couples TRBV24-1 to TRBJ2-7; the match to TRBD1 covers 8 bases. The J segment lost 6 bases and the V segment lost 2 bases, leaving 8 bases of the junction unmatched. Germline V gene sequence: CDR1 KGHDR, CDR2 SFDVKD. This CDR3 is built from 15 residues.

V gene TRBV4-1 combines with J gene TRBJ2-5; 7 nucleotides agree with TRBD1. CDR3 size: 19 residues. V trimming: 3 bases; J trimming: 0 bases; junction bases outside the gene matches: 16. Germline V lookup: CDR1 MGHRA, CDR2 YSYEKL. CDR3 sequence reads: CASSHQLNKRDRHQETQYF. The CDR3 region has the DNA TGCGCCAGCAGCCACCAGCTGAACAAAAGGGACAGACACCAAGAGACCCAGTACTTC.

The V and J genes are TRBV18 and TRBJ2-6; D gene ambiguous. V shed 2 bases and J shed 0 bases, with 5 bases lying between them. The CDR3 is 15 residues long. The germline V gene has CDR1 KGHSH and CDR2 LQKENI. The CDR3 is CASSPVSSGANVLTF. The CDR3 DNA reads as TGTGCCAGCTCACCAGTCAGCTCTGGGGCCAACGTCCTGACTTTC. The full variable domain, its missing parts supplied by reference TRBV18 and TRBJ2-6, is NAGVMQNPRHLVRRRGQEARLRCSPMKGHSHVYWYRQLPEEGLKFMVYLQKENIIDESGMPKERFSAEFPKEGPSILRIQQVVRGDSAAYFCASSPVSSGANVLTFGAGSRLTVL.

CDR3: CASSLSLAGHYEQYV. The CDR3 bases are TGTGCCAGCAGTTTATCCCTAGCGGGGCACTACGAGCAGTACGTC. The chain couples TRBV27 to TRBJ2-7; 9 positions agree with TRBD2. Germline V gives CDR1 MNHEY, CDR2 SMNVEV (reference sequence). The V gene end was trimmed by 0 bases and the J gene end by 3 bases; junction bases not matched to a gene: 3. CDR3 length: 15 amino acids.

The chain combines TRBV18 with TRBJ1-1; perhaps TRBD1 as D (5 bases). The CDR3 is 14 residues long. Germline CDR1 is KGHSH and CDR2 is LQKENI. Trimming shortened V by 6 bases and J by 0 bases, and 11 bases separated the two germline ends. This chain's CDR3 is CASSAGLLNTEAFF. CDR3 DNA sequence: TGTGCCAGCTCGGCAGGGCTTCTGAACACTGAAGCTTTCTTT.

This clone was recorded once. This rearrangement joins TRBV3-1 (or the pseudogene TRBV3-2) to TRBJ1-1, with 9 positions matching TRBD1. CDR1 and CDR2 (germline): LGHDT, YNNKEL (reference sequence). The CDR3 runs 16 residues. J was trimmed by 3 bases and V by 0 bases; bases with no gene match: 5. This CDR3 is CASSQEWTGVHTEAFF. As DNA, the CDR3 is TGTGCCAGCAGCCAAGAATGGACAGGGGTTCACACTGAAGCTTTCTTT.

The chain joins TRBV28 to TRBJ2-7; D perhaps matches TRBD1 (5 bases). Trimming stripped 4 bases from V and 0 bases from J, with 16 bases between. Germline CDR1 is MDHEN and CDR2 is SYDVKM. This CDR3 spans 16 amino acids. The CDR3 loop reads CASSWGFQDLSYEQYF. In DNA form, the CDR3 reads TGTGCCAGCAGTTGGGGCTTCCAGGACCTCTCCTACGAGCAGTACTTC.

The chain couples TRBV12-3 or TRBV12-4 to TRBJ2-7, with 7 bases identical to TRBD1. V was pared by 4 bases and J by 4 bases, with 1 base of the junction left unmatched. The CDR3 runs to 12 residues. The CDR3 loop is CASSSQGYEQYV. CDR3 bases: TGTGCCAGCAGTTCACAGGGGTACGAGCAGTACGTC.

This clone was seen once. CDR3 DNA: TGCGCCAGCAGCTTGGGAGGACAGGGCACCTACGAGCAGTACGTC. Translation gives CASSLGGQGTYEQYV. The chain joins TRBV5-1 to TRBJ2-7; 8 bases are a match to TRBD1. Losses at the gene ends were 0 bases for V and 2 bases for J; bases not matched to a gene: 4. The CDR3 spans 15 residues. Per germline, CDR1 SGHRS and CDR2 YFSETQ.

The chain has TRBV6-5 and TRBJ2-7; no definite D call. Germline CDR1 MNHEY, CDR2 SVGAGI. The germline V and J ends were trimmed by 2 bases and 4 bases, with 12 bases remaining between them. There are 14 residues in the CDR3. The CDR3 is CASSYRPNTYEQYF. In DNA, the CDR3 is TGTGCCAGCAGTTACCGTCCTAATACGTACGAGCAGTACTTC.

A word on this clone: A read error may produce the germline difference seen at one junction end. CDR3 sequence: CASSRLVNSYNEQFF. The CDR3 DNA is TGTGCTAGCAGCCGACTAGTGAACTCCTACAATGAGCAGTTCTTC. The rearrangement uses TRBV7-7 and TRBJ2-1; TRBD2 is a possible D gene (6 bases). The CDR3 totals 15 residues. Per germline, CDR1 SSHAT and CDR2 FNYEAQ (reference sequence).

The chain uses TRBV5-1 and TRBJ2-3, with D perhaps matching TRBD2 (5 bases). The CDR3 length is 15 residues. Germline V gene lookup returns CDR1 SGHRS and CDR2 YFSETQ. V was trimmed by 0 bases and J by 6 bases, leaving 14 bases between them. The CDR3 region is CASSLEGSLSDTQYF. The CDR3, as DNA: TGCGCCAGCAGCTTGGAAGGGAGTTTAAGCGATACGCAGTATTTT.

The rearrangement joins TRBV11-1 to TRBJ2-7, with TRBD2 identical over 9 bases. The CDR3 has 15 residues. Trimming at V came to 4 bases and at J to 4 bases, leaving 8 bases not matched to a gene. Looked up from germline, CDR1 is SGHAT and CDR2 is FQDESV (reference sequence). The CDR3 loop reads CASSWEREVVYEQYV. The DNA of the CDR3 is TGTGCCAGCAGCTGGGAGCGGGAGGTAGTGTACGAGCAGTACGTC.

This clone was seen only once. The V call is TRBV6-4, the J call TRBJ2-1; TRBD2 agrees at 9 bases. This CDR3 is built from 15 residues. The germline gives CDR1 MRHNA, CDR2 SNTAGT. V trimming: 3 bases; J trimming: 4 bases; junction bases outside the gene matches: 4. The CDR3 loop is CASSEVLAGYNEQFF. In nucleotides, the CDR3 is TGTGCCAGCAGTGAAGTTCTAGCGGGATACAATGAGCAGTTCTTC.

This sequence joins TRBV6-6 and TRBJ2-7; 8 positions match TRBD1. The germline V gene encodes CDR1 MNHNY and CDR2 SVGAGI (reference sequence). CDR3 length equals 14 residues. The ends lost 7 bases at V and 0 bases at J; junction bases unmatched: 5. This CDR3 reads CASTQQGGSYEQYF. Written as DNA, the CDR3 is TGTGCCAGCACCCAACAGGGGGGCTCCTACGAGCAGTACTTC.

This clone is medium-sized (0.01 to 0.1%) within its sample. This chain uses TRBV29-1 with TRBJ2-3; D is uncertain. This CDR3 is built from 11 residues. The germline CDR1 and CDR2 sequences are SQVTM and ANQGSEA. The V end was cut by 8 bases, the J end by 9 bases, with 15 bases between. The CDR3: CSTRPGLTQYF. DNA of the CDR3: TGCAGCACCAGACCGGGTCTCACGCAGTATTTT.

The chain links TRBV10-3 to TRBJ1-5; 8 nucleotides align to TRBD1. Germline CDR1 reads ENHRY; CDR2 reads SYGVKD. This CDR3 has 15 amino acids. Trimming cost V 2 bases and J 3 bases; bases outside gene matches: 3. Here the CDR3 DNA reads TGTGCCATCAGTGAGGGACAGGGTATCAATCAGCCCCAGCATTTT. Translating it yields CAISEGQGINQPQHF.

This chain connects TRBV28 to TRBJ1-1; D gene uncertain. V was trimmed by 6 bases and J by 1 base, leaving 3 bases between them. The CDR3 covers 11 residues. CDR1 is MDHEN, CDR2 SYDVKM, per germline. The CDR3: CASSQNTEAFF. The CDR3 nucleotides are TGTGCCAGCAGCCAGAACACTGAAGCTTTCTTT.

The V call is TRBV5-1, the J call TRBJ2-1; 9 bases line up with TRBD2. The CDR3 runs 15 residues. Germline CDR1 reads SGHRS; CDR2 reads YFSETQ. The J segment lost 2 bases and the V segment lost 4 bases, leaving 4 bases of the junction unmatched. CDR3: CASSQIAGAYNEQFF. Here the CDR3 DNA reads TGCGCCAGCAGCCAGATAGCGGGAGCCTACAATGAGCAGTTCTTC.

The V and J genes are TRBV5-6 and TRBJ1-3; tentatively, D is TRBD1 (5 bases). CDR1 is SGHDT and CDR2 is YYEEEE in the germline V gene. There are 16 residues in the CDR3. V lost 4 bases, J lost 12 bases, and 26 bases lay in between. The CDR3 DNA reads TGTGCCAGCAGCCCATACAGGACTCCCTCGAGGGAGGACATATATTTT. Protein product: CASSPYRTPSREDIYF.

The chain combines TRBV19 with TRBJ2-7; D remains unclear. V lost 7 bases to trimming and J lost 0 bases, with 10 bases between them. CDR1 LNHDA and CDR2 SQIVND come from the germline V gene (reference sequence). The CDR3 spans 13 residues. Here the CDR3 DNA reads TGTGCCAGTACCCCGCGCGGCTCCTACGAGCAGTACTTC. Protein sequence: CASTPRGSYEQYF.

J is TRBJ2-7 and V is TRBV6-5, with D perhaps matching TRBD1 (5 bases). The CDR3 totals 13 residues. V lost 2 bases, J lost 6 bases, and 11 bases lay in between. In germline, CDR1 is MNHEY, CDR2 SVGAGI. CDR3 protein: CASSYGAGSEQYV. The CDR3 nucleotides are TGTGCCAGCAGTTACGGGGCAGGAAGCGAGCAGTACGTC.

This chain connects TRBV3-1 (or the pseudogene TRBV3-2) to TRBJ2-1, with 14 bases identical to TRBD2. CDR3 length: 18 residues. The V segment lost 2 bases and the J segment 8 bases; nucleotides outside the gene matches: 11. CDR1 and CDR2 (germline): LGHDT, YNNKEL (reference sequence). CDR3 sequence reads: CASSQPGLAGAAHDEQFF. CDR3 nucleotide sequence: TGTGCCAGCAGCCAACCGGGACTAGCGGGAGCTGCCCACGATGAGCAGTTCTTC.

This chain links TRBV5-1 with TRBJ2-2; 7 bases line up with TRBD2. Germline V gene data show CDR1 as SGHRS and CDR2 as YFSETQ. The CDR3 is 16 amino acids. The trim removed 1 base at V and 0 bases at J, leaving 3 bases unmatched. In nucleotides, the CDR3 is TGCGCCAGCAGCTTGTCGGCGGGAGCGAACACCGGGGAGCTGTTTTTT. Its translation: CASSLSAGANTGELFF.

This clone was seen a few times. The chain recombines TRBV13 with TRBJ1-1; D not resolved. The V end lost 0 bases, the J end lost 0 bases, and 8 bases lay between the germline ends. CDR1 and CDR2 from the germline V gene are PRHDT and FYEKMQ (reference sequence). CDR3 length: 15 residues. CDR3 residues: CASSLGVAVNTEAFF. The CDR3 DNA follows: TGTGCCAGCAGCTTAGGAGTAGCAGTGAACACTGAAGCTTTCTTT.

V usage is TRBV5-4 and J usage is TRBJ2-1; D is perhaps TRBD1 (6 bases). The V and J ends lost 3 bases and 0 bases respectively, with 10 bases between them. The CDR3 extends over 15 amino acids. Germline V lookup: CDR1 SGHNT, CDR2 YYREEE (reference sequence). As DNA, the CDR3 is TGTGCCAGCAGCTCGGGACACCTCTCCTACAATGAGCAGTTCTTC. It yields the protein CASSSGHLSYNEQFF.